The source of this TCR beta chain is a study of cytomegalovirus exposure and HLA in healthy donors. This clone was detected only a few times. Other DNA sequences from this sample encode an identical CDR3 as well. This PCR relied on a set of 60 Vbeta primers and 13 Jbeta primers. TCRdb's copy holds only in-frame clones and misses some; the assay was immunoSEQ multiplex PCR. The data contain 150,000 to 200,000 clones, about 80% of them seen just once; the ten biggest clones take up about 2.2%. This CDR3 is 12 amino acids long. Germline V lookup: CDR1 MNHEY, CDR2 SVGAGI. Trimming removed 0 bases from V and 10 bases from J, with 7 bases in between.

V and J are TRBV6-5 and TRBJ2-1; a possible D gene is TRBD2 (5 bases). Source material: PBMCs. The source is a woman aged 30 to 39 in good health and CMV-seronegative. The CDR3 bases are TGTGCCAGCAGTTACTCGGGCGGGGAGCAGTTCTTC. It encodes CASSYSGGEQFF.